One sample yielded the 28 T cell receptor beta chains listed below, sequenced in a study of T cell responses to AZD1222 COVID-19 vaccine. Sequenced by immunoSEQ multiplex PCR; TCRdb stores in-frame clones only, minus some. This table has 150,000 to 200,000 clones, about 91% appearing once. Sample: peripheral blood, taken 28 days after the second AZD1222 dose. The receptors stem from an adult who received the AZD1222 COVID-19 vaccine.

The CDR3 here is CASSRRAAISNQPQHF. The DNA for the CDR3 is TGTGCCAGCTCACGCCGGGCCGCGATTAGCAATCAGCCCCAGCATTTT. The chain carries TRBV18 and TRBJ1-5; D unclear. The CDR3 length is 16 residues. CDR1 and CDR2 from the germline V gene are KGHSH and LQKENI. V was clipped by 4 bases and J by 0 bases, with 13 bases between them.

V gene TRBV4-1 combines with J gene TRBJ1-2, with TRBD1 as a possible D gene (6 bases). V was pared by 5 bases and J by 0 bases, with 16 bases between. This CDR3 has 16 residues. Germline CDR1 is MGHRA and CDR2 is YSYEKL. The CDR3 nucleotides are TGCGCCAGCAGCTATTCACCGGGACACCCTAACTATGGCTACACCTTC. The encoded protein is CASSYSPGHPNYGYTF.

For this clone: The junction departs from the called germline gene at one end, perhaps through a read error. The chain couples TRBV6-2 or TRBV6-3 to TRBJ2-5; possible D gene TRBD2, 6 bases. Germline loops: CDR1 MNHEY, CDR2 SVGEGT. The CDR3 runs 14 residues. The CDR3 bases are TGTGCCAGCAGATACTTGGGAGGAGGGGAGACCCAGTACTTC. This codes for CASRYLGGGETQYF.

This clone occurred a few times. This sequence joins TRBV15 and TRBJ1-2; possibly TRBD1 for D (6 bases). The CDR3 length is 14 residues. CDR1 and CDR2 from the germline V gene are LNHNV and YYDKDF (reference sequence). V was pared by 4 bases and J by 3 bases, with 12 bases between. As DNA, the CDR3 is TGTGCCACCAGCACCAGGGGACTCTACTATGGCTACACCTTC. This gives the protein CATSTRGLYYGYTF.

The chain links TRBV7-9 to TRBJ2-3, with 9 bases matching TRBD2. V trimming: 5 bases; J trimming: 1 base; junction bases outside the gene matches: 13. CDR3 length: 18 residues. Germline V gene sequence: CDR1 SEHNR, CDR2 FQNEAQ (reference sequence). The CDR3 DNA reads as TGTGCCAGCAGCATGGGACTAGCCCTCGGGTATGGCACAGATACGCAGTATTTT. It encodes CASSMGLALGYGTDTQYF.

The rearrangement joins TRBV5-1 to TRBJ2-3, with TRBD2 identical over 7 bases. The ends lost 4 bases at V and 4 bases at J; junction bases unmatched: 15. Germline V gene data show CDR1 as SGHRS and CDR2 as YFSETQ. The CDR3 runs 17 residues. Written as DNA, the CDR3 is TGCGCCAGCAGCCACCCCTGGGTGGCGGGGGAAGCAGATACGCAGTATTTT. Protein: CASSHPWVAGEADTQYF.

V is TRBV10-2 and J is TRBJ1-2, with a weak D call TRBD1 (5 bases). Germline V lookup: CDR1 WSHSY, CDR2 SAAADI. The CDR3 covers 13 residues. V dropped 4 bases and J dropped 4 bases, with 10 bases sitting between them. CDR3 in amino acids: CASSGGSFYGYTF. The CDR3 DNA follows: TGCGCCAGCAGTGGGGGCAGTTTCTATGGCTACACCTTC.

The rearrangement links TRBV7-6 to TRBJ1-2; D call uncertain. The CDR3 has 15 residues. Trimming stripped 6 bases from V and 5 bases from J, with 19 bases between. Looked up from germline, CDR1 is SGHVS and CDR2 is FNYEAQ. The CDR3 here is CASSLAGPTQYGYTF. Here the CDR3 DNA reads TGTGCCAGCAGTTTGGCCGGTCCCACTCAGTATGGCTACACCTTC.

The gene calls are TRBV5-1 and TRBJ1-3; D is undetermined. Trimming left V 5 bases short and J 4 bases short, with 10 bases between. The CDR3 extends over 13 amino acids. The V gene's germline CDR1 is SGHRS and CDR2 YFSETQ. CDR3 in amino acids: CASSPDRGNTIYF. The CDR3 DNA is TGCGCCAGCAGTCCGGACCGAGGAAACACCATATATTTT.

The chain employs TRBV2 and TRBJ2-7; D call uncertain. Germline CDR1 is SNHLY and CDR2 is FYNNEI. This CDR3 has 14 residues. With 3 bases removed from V and 4 bases from J, the gap between germline ends came to 13 bases. The CDR3 DNA follows: TGTGCCAGCAGTGACGTCGTCGGACGGTACGAGCAGTACTTC. As protein: CASSDVVGRYEQYF.

Comments on this clone: The sample contains more than one DNA sequence encoding this CDR3. The rearrangement joins TRBV9 to TRBJ1-5; D not resolved. Germline assignment: CDR1 SGDLS and CDR2 YYNGEE. Deletions cut 0 bases from V and 3 bases from J, with 4 bases between. This CDR3 region has 13 residues. CDR3 nucleotide sequence: TGTGCCAGCAGCGTAGGCGTCAATCAGCCCCAGCATTTT. This translates into CASSVGVNQPQHF.

J is TRBJ1-6 and V is TRBV6-1, with D unresolved. The CDR3 has 16 residues. The germline V gene has CDR1 MNHNS and CDR2 SASEGT. V dropped 1 base and J dropped 7 bases, with 14 bases sitting between them. The CDR3 sequence: CASSEDQLPRNSPLHF. The CDR3, as DNA: TGTGCCAGCAGTGAAGACCAGCTCCCCCGAAATTCACCCCTCCACTTT.

V and J are TRBV3-1 (or the pseudogene TRBV3-2) and TRBJ1-2; D call uncertain. Germline values: CDR1 LGHDT, CDR2 YNNKEL (reference sequence). Trimming removed 1 base at V and 8 bases at J, with 17 bases between. The CDR3 has 15 residues. Here the CDR3 DNA reads TGTGCCAGCAGCCAAGGTCCGGGCCTAGCGAAAGGCTACACCTTC. It codes for CASSQGPGLAKGYTF.

V is TRBV19 and J is TRBJ1-5, with TRBD1 identical over 8 bases. CDR3 length equals 14 residues. With 5 bases clipped from V and 4 bases from J, the junction kept 4 bases outside the gene matches. Per germline, CDR1 LNHDA and CDR2 SQIVND (reference sequence). CDR3 in amino acids: CASSRDRWNQPQHF. CDR3 nucleotide sequence: TGTGCCAGTAGTCGGGACAGGTGGAATCAGCCCCAGCATTTT.

This chain uses TRBV7-9 with TRBJ1-3; no definite D call. Germline V lookup: CDR1 SEHNR, CDR2 FQNEAQ (reference sequence). The CDR3 sequence is 15 residues long. Trimming cost V 5 bases and J 0 bases, with 11 bases left between them. The CDR3 protein is CASSPHYRSGNTIYF. The CDR3 DNA reads as TGTGCCAGCAGCCCCCATTATCGCTCTGGAAACACCATATATTTT.

The DNA of the CDR3 is TGCAGTGCTAGTCCACCCAGACAGGGCCCCTATGGCTACACCTTC. Protein: CSASPPRQGPYGYTF. The chain recombines TRBV20-1 with TRBJ1-2, with 7 bases identical to TRBD1. Trimming cost V 3 bases and J 4 bases; bases outside gene matches: 11. This CDR3 contains 15 residues. Germline V gives CDR1 DFQATT, CDR2 SNEGSKA (reference sequence).

The V gene is TRBV13, the J gene TRBJ2-1, with 12 bases that match TRBD2. The ends lost 5 bases at V and 3 bases at J; junction bases unmatched: 5. CDR3 length: 16 amino acids. CDR1 is PRHDT and CDR2 is FYEKMQ in the germline V gene (reference sequence). The CDR3: CASSGLAGGFYNEQFF. For the CDR3, the DNA is TGTGCCAGCAGCGGGCTAGCGGGGGGGTTCTACAATGAGCAGTTCTTC.

The chain is built from TRBV10-1 and TRBJ1-1, with a possible D match to TRBD1 (5 bases). V was shortened by 2 bases and J by 7 bases, with 14 bases between the two germline ends. The CDR3 runs to 14 residues. Per the germline V gene, CDR1 is WNHNN and CDR2 is SYGVQD (reference sequence). This chain's CDR3 is CASSEAGKIGEAFF. The CDR3 coding sequence is TGCGCCAGCAGTGAGGCAGGGAAGATCGGTGAAGCTTTCTTT.

This CDR3 is CASSFRTGLETQYF. The CDR3 DNA reads TGTGCCAGCAGCTTTCGAACAGGTCTCGAGACCCAGTACTTC. V and J are TRBV7-8 and TRBJ2-5; possibly TRBD1 for D (5 bases). The germline V gene encodes CDR1 SGHVS and CDR2 FQNEAQ. The CDR3 spans 14 residues. The V end was cut by 3 bases, the J end by 5 bases, with 13 bases between. The variable domain in full, completed from reference TRBV7-8 and TRBJ2-5, reads GAGVSQSPRYKVAKRGQDVALRCDPISGHVSLFWYQQALGQGPEFLTYFQNEAQLDKSGLPSDRFFAERPEGSVSTLKIQRTQQEDSAVYLCASSFRTGLETQYFGPGTRLLVL.

The rearrangement joins TRBV18 to TRBJ2-7; 7 nucleotides line up with TRBD1. V shed 2 bases, J shed 4 bases, and the junction held 8 bases outside the gene matches. The CDR3 contains 15 residues. The V gene's germline CDR1 is KGHSH and CDR2 LQKENI. CDR3 loop: CASSPGQGDIYEQYF. The CDR3 DNA sequence: TGTGCCAGCTCACCAGGGCAGGGGGATATTTACGAGCAGTACTTC.

This clone occurred once. The chain combines TRBV7-2 with TRBJ1-2; D is unresolved. CDR1 and CDR2 from the germline V gene are SGHTA and FQGNSA. The CDR3 has 14 residues. The V and J ends lost 5 bases and 2 bases respectively, with 12 bases between them. The CDR3 DNA reads as TGTGCCAGCAGCGCCGGCAGGTTAAACTATGGCTACACCTTC. Translation: CASSAGRLNYGYTF.

J is TRBJ2-3 and V is TRBV5-1; 13 bases agree with TRBD2. There are 17 residues in the CDR3. J lost 0 bases, V lost 4 bases, and 5 bases had no gene match. Germline V gives CDR1 SGHRS, CDR2 YFSETQ. The CDR3 coding sequence is TGCGCCAGCAGCACGGGACTAGCGGGGACTAGCACAGATACGCAGTATTTT. Translated, it gives CASSTGLAGTSTDTQYF.

The chain is built from TRBV30 and TRBJ1-6; no reliable D call. There are 12 residues in the CDR3. Trimming took off 8 bases at V and 7 bases at J, with 12 bases between the two ends. Germline values: CDR1 GTSNPN, CDR2 SVGIG (reference sequence). The CDR3 DNA is TGTGCCGGGCACACGCAGAATTCACCCCTCCACTTT. Translated: CAGHTQNSPLHF.

The CDR3, as DNA: TGTGCCAGCAGAAACGACAGGGGGACCTACGAGCAGTACTTC. As protein: CASRNDRGTYEQYF. The chain combines TRBV6-5 with TRBJ2-7; 9 bases align to TRBD1. The CDR3 runs to 14 residues. Unmatched junction bases numbered 5, after V lost 6 bases and J lost 2 bases. Per germline, CDR1 MNHEY and CDR2 SVGAGI.

This clone was seen only once. The genes are TRBV9 and TRBJ2-7, with D perhaps matching TRBD2 (5 bases). The CDR3 totals 14 residues. V was clipped by 4 bases and J by 7 bases, with 18 bases between them. Germline CDR1 reads SGDLS; CDR2 reads YYNGEE. The DNA of the CDR3 is TGTGCCAGCAGCCCACGACACGCTCCGGGGGAGCAGTACTTC. This sequence encodes CASSPRHAPGEQYF.

CDR3 region: CASSVAGQLVNTIYF. CDR3 DNA sequence: TGTGCCAGCAGCGTAGCTGGCCAGCTAGTGAACACCATATATTTT. The rearrangement links TRBV9 to TRBJ1-3, with D uncertain. Germline V gives CDR1 SGDLS, CDR2 YYNGEE. The V and J ends lost 0 bases and 7 bases respectively, with 14 bases between them. The CDR3 runs to 15 residues.

The chain recombines TRBV18 with TRBJ2-5; D gene unclear. This CDR3 is built from 12 residues. The V gene's germline CDR1 is KGHSH and CDR2 LQKENI. Trimming removed 5 bases from V and 2 bases from J, with 6 bases in between. CDR3 region: CASSSQQETQYF. CDR3 DNA: TGTGCCAGCTCAAGTCAGCAAGAGACCCAGTACTTC.

This clone has a single count. The chain joins TRBV7-8 to TRBJ1-3; D is unclear. Germline values: CDR1 SGHVS, CDR2 FQNEAQ. This CDR3 comprises 14 residues. V lost 1 base to trimming and J lost 0 bases, with 4 bases between them. As DNA, the CDR3 is TGTGCCAGCAGCTTAGAGGGCTCTGGAAACACCATATATTTT. Protein sequence: CASSLEGSGNTIYF.